This T cell receptor (beta chain) emerged from a study of T-cell reconstitution after alpha-beta-depleted transplantation in children. Whole-study results and caveats: The study reportedly traced alpha-beta T cells about two months after transplant to several hundred expanded graft clones. After one year, T-cell counts and TCRbeta diversity mostly came from new T cells. For some patients, TCRbeta diversity was high at day 60 because of recipient T cells and thymic progenitors that survived.

The CDR3 runs to 13 residues. V gave up 5 bases and J gave up 1 base; unmatched junction bases: 2. This clonotype was found many times. What it binds is unknown. Construction of the TCRbeta library involved unique molecular identifiers. Using its own MiXCR run on the PCR reads, TCRdb lists one record per CDR3 protein. The sample lists approximately 630,000 distinct CDR3 sequences; about 12% were seen once. This specimen consisted of PBMCs, obtained before TCRalphabeta/CD19-depleted stem cell transplant. The receptor's source is a girl aged 2 to 10 with congenital amegakaryocytic thrombocytopenia, due to receive a stem cell transplant. This rearrangement joins TRBV12-3 or TRBV12-4 to TRBJ2-7; 7 bases are a match to TRBD2. The CDR3 coding sequence is TGTGCCAGCAGTCGCGGGGGTTCCTACGAGCAGTACTTC. It specifies CASSRGGSYEQYF.